Sequencing of this T cell receptor beta chain was carried out in a study of T cell repertoires in cytomegalovirus infection. This CDR3 comprises 14 residues. V shed 5 bases and J shed 5 bases, with 15 bases lying between them. This clonotype was counted only a few times. Its antigen is unknown. TCRdb analysed the reads with MiXCR anew, one entry per CDR3 protein. The table lists approximately 750,000 distinct CDR3 sequences, 35% of them singletons. Findings of the study overall: Clonotype analysis showed dominance of the ex vivo response by HLA-C-restricted CMV-specific TCR beta clonotypes.

This TCR was recovered from a human donor in good health (CMV status not recorded). Some clones in this sample may be carry-over from other donors' samples. The specimen sequenced was PBMCs. The rearrangement uses TRBV12-3 or TRBV12-4 and TRBJ1-2, with D tentatively TRBD1 (5 bases). The CDR3 here is CASSRDAGRYGYTF. CDR3 coding DNA: TGTGCCAGCAGTCGGGACGCAGGGCGGTATGGCTACACCTTC.